What follows are 14 T cell receptor beta chains derived from one specimen sequenced in a study of blood T cells in healthy people across ages. Then a second PCR, running roughly 7 to 11 cycles, was carried out with a sample-barcoded 5' primer and a J-beta primer mix. TCRdb recomputed calls from the 5' RACE reads with MiXCR, one row per CDR3 protein. The data hold 700,000 to 950,000 distinct CDR3 sequences, with roughly 60% observed a single time. The sequenced material came from blood. The receptors shown here come from a man aged 30-40 years in good health.

The chain joins TRBV20-1 to TRBJ2-7; maybe TRBD2 (6 bases). The CDR3 runs to 15 residues. V gave up 1 base and J gave up 3 bases, with 16 bases separating them. Germline V CDR1 and CDR2: DFQATT, SNEGSKA (reference sequence). The CDR3: CSARVPGGVNYEQYF. The CDR3 bases are TGCAGTGCTAGAGTCCCCGGGGGAGTCAACTACGAGCAGTACTTC.

This rearrangement joins TRBV10-3 to TRBJ2-1, with D tentatively TRBD1 or TRBD2 (6 bases each). Germline CDR1 and CDR2: ENHRY and SYGVKD. The CDR3 has 15 amino acids. Trimming took off 2 bases at V and 2 bases at J, with 10 bases between the two ends. CDR3 sequence (DNA): TGTGCCATCAGTGAGAGGGGGGCACCCTACAATGAGCAGTTCTTC. Translating gives CAISERGAPYNEQFF.

The chain combines TRBV18 with TRBJ1-5, with TRBD1 as a possible D gene (6 bases). CDR1 and CDR2 (germline): KGHSH, LQKENI. V was trimmed by 2 bases and J by 5 bases, leaving 13 bases between them. This CDR3 has 15 residues. CDR3 nucleotides: TGTGCCAGCTCACCATTCGAGGGGGGGGATCAGCCCCAGCATTTT. It yields the protein CASSPFEGGDQPQHF.

The rearrangement uses TRBV9 and TRBJ2-3; D unclear. The V gene's germline CDR1 is SGDLS and CDR2 YYNGEE. The CDR3 is 12 amino acids. V gave up 4 bases and J gave up 2 bases, with 5 bases separating them. In nucleotides, the CDR3 is TGTGCCAGCAGCATACCCACAGATACGCAGTATTTT. Amino acids: CASSIPTDTQYF. Using reference TRBV9 and TRBJ2-3 for the parts outside the CDR3, the full variable domain is DSGVTQTPKHLITATGQRVTLRCSPRSGDLSVYWYQQSLDQGLQFLIQYYNGEERAKGNILERFSAQQFPDLHSELNLSSLELGDSALYFCASSIPTDTQYFGPGTRLTVL.

The chain carries TRBV25-1 and TRBJ2-4; TRBD2 might be the D (6 bases). Germline assignment: CDR1 MGHDK and CDR2 SYGVNS. V was cut by 6 bases and J by 0 bases, with 27 bases left in between. The CDR3 has 20 residues. This CDR3 is CASSEGRGRSNLGAKNIQYF. CDR3 DNA sequence: TGTGCCAGCAGCGAAGGAAGAGGGAGGAGTAACCTTGGAGCCAAAAACATTCAGTACTTC.

A few counts support this clonotype. With a much larger clone just one base away, this may be a read error. The genes are TRBV4-2 and TRBJ2-5, with D unresolved. Trimming cost V 6 bases and J 11 bases, with 25 bases left between them. This CDR3 is built from 15 residues. Germline values: CDR1 LGHNA, CDR2 YNFKEQ. Here the CDR3 reads CASRGIDNAYNEQYF. The CDR3 nucleotides read TGTGCCAGCAGAGGGATAGACAACGCTTACAATGAGCAGTACTTC.

The genes are TRBV30 and TRBJ2-7; no firm D call. Trimming removed 7 bases from V and 0 bases from J, with 10 bases in between. Germline loops: CDR1 GTSNPN, CDR2 SVGIG (reference sequence). The CDR3 covers 12 residues. The DNA of the CDR3 is TGTGCCTTGCACAGAGCCTCCTACGAGCAGTACTTC. Translation gives CALHRASYEQYF.

The chain carries TRBV3-1 and TRBJ1-1; D gene ambiguous. The germline V gene encodes CDR1 LGHDT and CDR2 YNNKEL (reference sequence). The germline V and J ends were trimmed by 4 bases and 0 bases, with 12 bases remaining between them. The CDR3 runs to 15 residues. In nucleotides, the CDR3 is TGTGCCAGCAGCCTCCAACGCGGGATGAACACTGAAGCTTTCTTT. Its protein is CASSLQRGMNTEAFF.

This chain connects TRBV20-1 to TRBJ2-7; 9 positions agree with TRBD2. Germline-derived CDR1 and CDR2 are DFQATT and SNEGSKA (reference sequence). The CDR3 covers 11 residues. The V gene end was trimmed by 7 bases and the J gene end by 2 bases; junction bases not matched to a gene: 0. The CDR3 loop reads CSGTSAYEQYF. CDR3 nucleotide sequence: TGCAGTGGGACTAGCGCCTACGAGCAGTACTTC.

J is TRBJ1-6 and V is TRBV3-1; D unresolved. This CDR3 contains 12 residues. The V end lost 4 bases, the J end lost 17 bases, and 15 bases lay between the germline ends. Germline loops: CDR1 LGHDT, CDR2 YNNKEL (reference sequence). This chain's CDR3 is CASSPRRMCVHF. The CDR3 DNA follows: TGTGCCAGCAGCCCCCGGCGCATGTGTGTCCACTTT.

With regard to this clonotype: This may come from a read error, since a much larger clone is one base off. The chain couples TRBV27 to TRBJ2-7; TRBD2 is a possible D gene (6 bases). The CDR3 runs 15 residues. Germline V gene data show CDR1 as MNHEY and CDR2 as SMNVEV (reference sequence). Trimming removed 11 bases at V and 6 bases at J, with 26 bases between. CDR3 DNA: TGTGCCGGCAAAATAGGCGGGACGCTCGGGGGCGAGCAGTACTTC. This translates into CAGKIGGTLGGEQYF.

CDR3 sequence: CSANPDIKNEQFF. CDR3 sequence (DNA): TGCAGCGCCAACCCGGACATCAAGAATGAGCAGTTCTTC. The chain carries TRBV29-1 and TRBJ2-1; TRBD1 might be the D (5 bases). The V end lost 7 bases, the J end lost 7 bases, and 17 bases lay between the germline ends. In germline, CDR1 is SQVTM, CDR2 ANQGSEA. The CDR3 has 13 amino acids.

The chain has TRBV15 and TRBJ2-1; D remains ambiguous. The V end lost 5 bases, the J end lost 5 bases, and 7 bases lay between the germline ends. This CDR3 spans 12 amino acids. CDR1 LNHNV and CDR2 YYDKDF come from the germline V gene (reference sequence). CDR3: CATSSQHNEQFF. CDR3 DNA: TGTGCCACCAGCTCCCAACACAATGAGCAGTTCTTC.

The V call is TRBV4-1, the J call TRBJ2-5, with D unresolved. The V end was cut by 1 base, the J end by 7 bases, with 16 bases between. Germline CDR1 is MGHRA and CDR2 is YSYEKL. CDR3 length: 15 amino acids. CDR3 amino acids: CASSQVEVLDATQYF. CDR3 nucleotides: TGCGCCAGCAGCCAAGTCGAAGTTCTGGACGCGACCCAGTACTTC.